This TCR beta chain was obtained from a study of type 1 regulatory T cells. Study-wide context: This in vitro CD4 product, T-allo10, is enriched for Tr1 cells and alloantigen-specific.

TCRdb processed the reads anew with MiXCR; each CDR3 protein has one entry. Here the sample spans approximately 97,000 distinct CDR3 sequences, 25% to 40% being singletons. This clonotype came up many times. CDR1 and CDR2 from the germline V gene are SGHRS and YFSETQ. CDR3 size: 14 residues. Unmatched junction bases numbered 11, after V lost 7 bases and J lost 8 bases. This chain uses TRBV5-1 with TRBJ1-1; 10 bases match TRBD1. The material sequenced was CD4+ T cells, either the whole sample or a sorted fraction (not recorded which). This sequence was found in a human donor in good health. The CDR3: CASREGQGVSEAFF. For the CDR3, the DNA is TGCGCCAGCCGAGAAGGACAGGGGGTATCCGAAGCTTTCTTT.